This record concerns one T cell receptor beta chain sequence. Its antigen is still unknown. This record comes from a study of cytomegalovirus exposure and HLA in healthy donors. Regarding the study as a whole: In a later analysis, HLA-associated TCR beta chains were more clonally expanded than equally common others.

Donors had nominal health at sampling but likely had unrecorded immune exposures. The CDR3 has 20 residues. PCR used 60 Vbeta primers and 13 Jbeta primers. Method: immunoSEQ multiplex PCR; TCRdb's copy keeps in-frame clones and lacks some. The sample holds 270,000 or so clones, about nine tenths seen once. Sequencing used PBMCs. The source of this sequence is a man aged 40-50 years in good health and CMV-seropositive. The J gene is TRBJ2-7, the V gene TRBV21-1; the table's D call, TRBD2, was not checked against the DNA. TRBV21-1 is noted as a pseudogene. The CDR3 protein is CASSPLDGGGRGNGSYEQYF. In DNA form, the CDR3 reads TGTGCCAGCAGCCCCCTCGACGGGGGGGGGCGCGGGAACGGCTCCTACGAGCAGTACTTC.